The T cell receptor (beta chain) under discussion was sequenced for a study of OX40 agonist ivuxolimab in advanced cancers. V lost 5 bases and J lost 6; bases outside the gene matches: 3. CDR3 size: 15 residues. Germline-derived CDR1 and CDR2 are LNHDA and SQIVND (reference sequence). TCRdb's copy holds only in-frame clones and misses some; the assay was immunoSEQ multiplex PCR. This repertoire shows tens of thousands of clones, 80% to 95% found once; its top ten account for roughly 25%. V and J are TRBV19 and TRBJ2-3; 15 nucleotides match TRBD2. The receptor was derived from an adult with an advanced solid tumor such as melanoma, head and neck, liver or kidney cancer. The input for sequencing was CD4+ or CD8+ T cells sorted from blood, taken in a trial of the OX40 agonist ivuxolimab. CDR3: CASSLGTSGRDTQYF. The DNA of the CDR3 is TGTGCCAGTAGTTTGGGGACTAGCGGGAGGGATACGCAGTATTTT.